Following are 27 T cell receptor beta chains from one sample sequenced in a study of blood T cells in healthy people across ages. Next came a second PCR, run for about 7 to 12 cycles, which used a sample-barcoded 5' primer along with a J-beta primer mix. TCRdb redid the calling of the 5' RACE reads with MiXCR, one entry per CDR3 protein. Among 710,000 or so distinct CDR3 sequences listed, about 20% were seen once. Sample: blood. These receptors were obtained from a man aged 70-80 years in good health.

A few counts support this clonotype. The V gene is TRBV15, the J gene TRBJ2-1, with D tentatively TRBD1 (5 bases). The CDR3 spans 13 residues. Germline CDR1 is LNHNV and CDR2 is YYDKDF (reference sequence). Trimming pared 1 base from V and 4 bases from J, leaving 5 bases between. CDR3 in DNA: TGTGCCACCAGCAGAGGACAGTACAATGAGCAGTTCTTC. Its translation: CATSRGQYNEQFF.

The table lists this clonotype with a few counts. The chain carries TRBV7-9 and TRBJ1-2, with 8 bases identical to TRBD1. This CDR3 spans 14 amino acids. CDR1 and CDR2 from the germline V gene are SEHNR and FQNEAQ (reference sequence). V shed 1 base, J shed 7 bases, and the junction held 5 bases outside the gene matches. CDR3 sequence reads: CASSLVDRGFGYTF. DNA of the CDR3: TGTGCCAGCAGCTTAGTCGACAGGGGCTTTGGCTACACCTTC.

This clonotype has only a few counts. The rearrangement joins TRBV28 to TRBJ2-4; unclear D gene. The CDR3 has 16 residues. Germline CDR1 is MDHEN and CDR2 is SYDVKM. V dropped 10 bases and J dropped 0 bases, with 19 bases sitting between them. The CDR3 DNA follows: TGTGCCAACCCTTGTATTGTTCCTCTAGCCAAAAACATTCAGTACTTC. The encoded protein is CANPCIVPLAKNIQYF.

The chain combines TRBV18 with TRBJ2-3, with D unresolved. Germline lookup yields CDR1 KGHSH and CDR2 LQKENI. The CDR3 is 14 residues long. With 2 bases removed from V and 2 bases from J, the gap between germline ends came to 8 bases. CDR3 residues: CASSPVHITDTQYF. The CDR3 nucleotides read TGTGCCAGCTCACCAGTCCATATCACAGATACGCAGTATTTT.

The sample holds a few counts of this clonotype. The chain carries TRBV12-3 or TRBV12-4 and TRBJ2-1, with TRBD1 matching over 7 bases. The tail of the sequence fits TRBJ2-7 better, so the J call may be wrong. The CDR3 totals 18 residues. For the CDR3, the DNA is TGTGCCAGCAGTCAATCAGGACAGGTCAGGCCACTACCCTACGAGCAGTACTTC. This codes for CASSQSGQVRPLPYEQYF.

CDR3 nucleotides: TGTGCCAGCAGCTCGCAGGGGGCAGAGACCCAGTACTTC. It yields the protein CASSSQGAETQYF. This sequence joins TRBV19 and TRBJ2-5, with 8 bases identical to TRBD1. Losses at the gene ends were 9 bases for V and 4 bases for J; bases not matched to a gene: 7. CDR1 is LNHDA and CDR2 is SQIVND in the germline V gene (reference sequence). The CDR3 covers 13 residues.

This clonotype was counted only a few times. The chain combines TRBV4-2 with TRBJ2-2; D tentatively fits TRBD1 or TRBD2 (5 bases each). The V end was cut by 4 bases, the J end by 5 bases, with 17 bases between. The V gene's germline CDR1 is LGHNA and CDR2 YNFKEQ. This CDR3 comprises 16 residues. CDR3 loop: CASSRGSRQRTGELFF. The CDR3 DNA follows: TGTGCCAGCAGCCGAGGGAGCCGACAGCGGACCGGGGAGCTGTTTTTT.

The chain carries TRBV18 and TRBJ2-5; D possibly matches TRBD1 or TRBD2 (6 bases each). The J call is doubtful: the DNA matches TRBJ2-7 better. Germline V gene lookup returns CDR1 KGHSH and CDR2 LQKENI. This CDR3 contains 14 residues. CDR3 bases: TGTGCCAGCTCACTGGGGGCGGGGACCTACGAGCAGTACTTC. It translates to CASSLGAGTYEQYF.

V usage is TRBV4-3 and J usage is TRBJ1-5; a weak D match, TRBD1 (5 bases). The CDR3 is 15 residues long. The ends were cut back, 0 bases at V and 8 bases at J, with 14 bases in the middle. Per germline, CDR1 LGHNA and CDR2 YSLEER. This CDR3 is CASSQDRGRSKPQHF. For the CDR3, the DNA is TGCGCCAGCAGCCAAGATAGGGGACGGTCAAAGCCCCAGCATTTT.

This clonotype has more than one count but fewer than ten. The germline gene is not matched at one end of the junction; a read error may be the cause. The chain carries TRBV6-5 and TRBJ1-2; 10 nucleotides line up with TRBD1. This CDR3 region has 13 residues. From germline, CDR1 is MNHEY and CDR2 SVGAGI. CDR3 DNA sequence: TGTGCCACCTCGGACAGGGGGTCATATGGCCACACCTTC. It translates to CATSDRGSYGHTF.

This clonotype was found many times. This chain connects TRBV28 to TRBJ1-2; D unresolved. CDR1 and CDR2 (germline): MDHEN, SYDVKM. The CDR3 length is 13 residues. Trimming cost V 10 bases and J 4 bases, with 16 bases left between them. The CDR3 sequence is CATHITFSYGYTF. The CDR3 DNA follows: TGTGCCACCCACATAACTTTCTCCTATGGCTACACCTTC.

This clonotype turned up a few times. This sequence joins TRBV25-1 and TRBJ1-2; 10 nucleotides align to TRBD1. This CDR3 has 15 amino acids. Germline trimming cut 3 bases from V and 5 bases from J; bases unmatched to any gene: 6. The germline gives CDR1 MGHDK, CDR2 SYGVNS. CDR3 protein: CASSDRTGGWYGYTF. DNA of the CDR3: TGTGCCAGCAGTGATCGGACAGGGGGATGGTATGGCTACACCTTC.

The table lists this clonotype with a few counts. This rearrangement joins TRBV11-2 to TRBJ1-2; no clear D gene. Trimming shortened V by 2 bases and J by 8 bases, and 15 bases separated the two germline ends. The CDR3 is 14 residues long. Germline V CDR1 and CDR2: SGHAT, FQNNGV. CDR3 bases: TGTGCCAGCAGCTTAAATCGCGGAGGAGGAGGCTACACCTTC. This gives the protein CASSLNRGGGGYTF. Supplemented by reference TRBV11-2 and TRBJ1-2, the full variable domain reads EAGVAQSPRYKIIEKRQSVAFWCNPISGHATLYWYQQILGQGPKLLIQFQNNGVVDDSQLPKDRFSAERLKGVDSTLKIQPAKLEDSAVYLCASSLNRGGGGYTFGSGTRLTVV.

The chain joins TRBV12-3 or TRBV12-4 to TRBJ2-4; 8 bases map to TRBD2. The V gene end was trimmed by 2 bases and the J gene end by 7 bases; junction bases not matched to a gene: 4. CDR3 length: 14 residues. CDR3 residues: CASSLLGGANIQYF. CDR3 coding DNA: TGTGCCAGCAGTTTACTCGGGGGGGCCAACATTCAGTACTTC.

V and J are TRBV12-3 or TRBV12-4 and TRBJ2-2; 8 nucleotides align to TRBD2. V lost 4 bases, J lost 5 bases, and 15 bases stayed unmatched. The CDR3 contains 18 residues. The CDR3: CASSSRGLAGGYTGELFF. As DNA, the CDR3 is TGTGCCAGCAGTTCCCGAGGACTGGCGGGAGGTTATACCGGGGAGCTGTTTTTT.

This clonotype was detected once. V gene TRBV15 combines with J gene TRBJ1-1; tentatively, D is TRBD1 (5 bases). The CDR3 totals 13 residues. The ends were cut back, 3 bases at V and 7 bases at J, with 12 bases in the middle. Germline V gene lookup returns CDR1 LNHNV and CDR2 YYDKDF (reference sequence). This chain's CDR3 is CATSRTRGNEAFF. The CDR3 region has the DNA TGTGCCACCAGCAGGACCCGGGGGAATGAAGCTTTCTTT.

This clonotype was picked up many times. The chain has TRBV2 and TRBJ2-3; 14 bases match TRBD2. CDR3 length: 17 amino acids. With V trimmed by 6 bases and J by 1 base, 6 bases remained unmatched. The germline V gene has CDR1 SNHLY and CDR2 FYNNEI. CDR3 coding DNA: TGTGCCAGCAGCTTGCGGACTAGCGGGGGGCGCACAGATACGCAGTATTTT. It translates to CASSLRTSGGRTDTQYF.

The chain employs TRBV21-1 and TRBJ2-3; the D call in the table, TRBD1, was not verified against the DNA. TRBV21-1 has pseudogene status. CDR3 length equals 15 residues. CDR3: CASTPVDISPDTQYF. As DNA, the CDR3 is TGTGCCAGCACCCCAGTCGACATTTCTCCGGATACGCAGTATTTT.

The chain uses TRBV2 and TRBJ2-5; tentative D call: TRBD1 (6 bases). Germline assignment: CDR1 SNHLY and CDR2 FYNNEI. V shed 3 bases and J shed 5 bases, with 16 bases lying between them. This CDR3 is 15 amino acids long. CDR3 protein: CASSEGARNKETQYF. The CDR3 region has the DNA TGTGCCAGCAGTGAGGGGGCTCGAAACAAGGAGACCCAGTACTTC.

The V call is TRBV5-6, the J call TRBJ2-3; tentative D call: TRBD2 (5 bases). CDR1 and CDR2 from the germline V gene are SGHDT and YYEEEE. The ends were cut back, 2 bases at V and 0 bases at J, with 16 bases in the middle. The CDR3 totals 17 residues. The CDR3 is CASSFRSVRDSTDTQYF. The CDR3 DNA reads TGTGCCAGCAGCTTCAGGTCTGTACGGGATAGCACAGATACGCAGTATTTT. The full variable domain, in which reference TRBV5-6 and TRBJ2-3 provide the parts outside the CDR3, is DAGVTQSPTHLIKTRGQQVTLRCSPKSGHDTVSWYQQALGQGPQFIFQYYEEEERQRGNFPDRFSGHQFPNYSSELNVNALLLGDSALYLCASSFRSVRDSTDTQYFGPGTRLTVL.

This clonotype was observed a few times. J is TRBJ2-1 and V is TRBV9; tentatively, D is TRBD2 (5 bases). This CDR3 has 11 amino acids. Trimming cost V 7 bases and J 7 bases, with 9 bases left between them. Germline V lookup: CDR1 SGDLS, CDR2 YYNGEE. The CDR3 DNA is TGTGCCAGCGGGAGTAGGAATGAGCAGTTCTTC. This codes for CASGSRNEQFF. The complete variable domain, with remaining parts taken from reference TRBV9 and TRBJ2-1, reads DSGVTQTPKHLITATGQRVTLRCSPRSGDLSVYWYQQSLDQGLQFLIQYYNGEERAKGNILERFSAQQFPDLHSELNLSSLELGDSALYFCASGSRNEQFFGPGTRLTVL.

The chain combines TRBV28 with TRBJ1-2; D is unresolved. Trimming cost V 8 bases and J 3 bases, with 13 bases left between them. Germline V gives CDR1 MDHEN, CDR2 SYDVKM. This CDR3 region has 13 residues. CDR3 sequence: CASLTYTDYGYTF. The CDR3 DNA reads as TGTGCCAGCCTTACCTACACAGACTATGGCTACACCTTC.

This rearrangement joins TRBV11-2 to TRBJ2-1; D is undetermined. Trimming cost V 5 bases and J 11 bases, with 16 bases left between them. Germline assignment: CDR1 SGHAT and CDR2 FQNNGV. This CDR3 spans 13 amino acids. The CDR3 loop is CASSPSYTGQQFF. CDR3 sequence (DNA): TGTGCCAGCAGCCCCTCCTACACCGGACAGCAGTTCTTC.

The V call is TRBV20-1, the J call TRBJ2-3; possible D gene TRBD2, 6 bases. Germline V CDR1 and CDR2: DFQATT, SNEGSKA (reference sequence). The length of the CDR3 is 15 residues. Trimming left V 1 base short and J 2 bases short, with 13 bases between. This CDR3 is CSARVAGSYTDTQYF. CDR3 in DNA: TGCAGTGCTAGAGTTGCGGGGAGCTACACAGATACGCAGTATTTT.

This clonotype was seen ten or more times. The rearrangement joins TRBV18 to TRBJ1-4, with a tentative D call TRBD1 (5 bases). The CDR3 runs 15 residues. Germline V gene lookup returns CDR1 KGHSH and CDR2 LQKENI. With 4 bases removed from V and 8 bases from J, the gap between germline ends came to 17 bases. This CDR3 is CASSLGTNSGEKLFF. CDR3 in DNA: TGTGCCAGCTCACTTGGGACTAATTCGGGAGAAAAACTGTTTTTT.

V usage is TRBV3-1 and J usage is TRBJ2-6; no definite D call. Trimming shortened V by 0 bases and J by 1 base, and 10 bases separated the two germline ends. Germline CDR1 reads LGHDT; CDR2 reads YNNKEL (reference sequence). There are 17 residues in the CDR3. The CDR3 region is CASSQDLFLSGANVLTF. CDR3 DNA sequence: TGTGCCAGCAGCCAAGATCTATTCCTATCTGGGGCCAACGTCCTGACTTTC.

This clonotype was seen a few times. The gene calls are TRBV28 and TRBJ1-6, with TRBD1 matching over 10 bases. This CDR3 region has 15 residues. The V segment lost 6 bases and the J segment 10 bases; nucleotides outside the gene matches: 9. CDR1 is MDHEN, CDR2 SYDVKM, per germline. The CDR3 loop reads CASSPTGQGHSPLHF. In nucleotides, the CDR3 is TGTGCCAGCAGCCCGACGGGACAGGGGCACTCACCCCTCCACTTT.